This paragraph covers one TCR beta chain sequence. The record originates from a study of tumor-infiltrating lymphocytes in primary liver carcinoma. The roughly 19-32 mg bulk tissue piece was not sorted before simultaneous RNA and DNA extraction. Patients carried chronic HBV infection without prior treatment. Per germline, CDR1 KGHSY and CDR2 FQNENV. This CDR3 spans 15 amino acids. A primer matching the constant region was used to make TCR beta cDNA from around 460 ng of total RNA. Sequencing libraries for TCR beta derived from three nested multiplex PCR rounds that used slightly modified ARM-PCR. The two initial PCR rounds, around 10 cycles each, used TRBV1-TRBV30 forward and C-beta reverse primers. TCRdb analysed the multiplex PCR reads with MiXCR anew, one entry per CDR3 protein. Among 80,000 or so distinct CDR3 sequences listed, 70% to 80% were seen once.

Input material: liver tumor tissue from sampling region 4. Noted subset: tumor region T4, right-lateral pole. V gene TRBV16 combines with J gene TRBJ1-5; D gene ambiguous. The end of the DNA fits TRBJ2-3 better, so the J call may be wrong. The clonotype was recovered from an older woman with primary liver carcinoma and hepatitis B virus infection. The CDR3 DNA is TGTGCCAGCAGCCAGGAATCATACCCCGGGCAGCCCCAGTATTTT. Translating it yields CASSQESYPGQPQYF.